Below, one T cell receptor beta chain is given with its context. Its antigen is as yet unknown. Primers included in the PCR were 60 Vbeta and 13 Jbeta primers. This table comes from immunoSEQ multiplex PCR, and its TCRdb copy is limited to in-frame clones, with some not included. The sample has about 200,000 clones, about 85% seen once; the top ten hold about 0.37%. These data come from a study of cytomegalovirus exposure and HLA in healthy donors. General study results and limits: In vitro experiments confirmed that a few CMV-associated chains were specific for CMV antigens. Later analysis revealed greater clonal expansion in HLA-associated TCR beta chains than in equally common others.

The CDR3 consists of 16 residues. V was shortened by 0 bases and J by 0 bases, with 11 bases between the two germline ends. Germline-derived CDR1 and CDR2 are SGHVS and FNYEAQ. Donors sampled were nominally healthy, though unrecorded immune exposures were likely. Sample: PBMCs. The gene calls are TRBV7-6 and TRBJ1-1; D may be TRBD1 (6 bases). This sequence was found in a male donor in good health and CMV-seropositive. The CDR3, as DNA: TGTGCCAGCAGCTTAGCGCGAAAGGGGGTGAACACTGAAGCTTTCTTT. This gives the protein CASSLARKGVNTEAFF.